Listed below are T cell receptor beta chains from one sample, sequenced in a study of blood T cell repertoires in COVID-19. The protocol was immunoSEQ multiplex PCR, while the TCRdb copy is restricted to in-frame clones and leaves out a portion. The sample has 250,000 or so clones, about 85% seen once. The sample comprised PBMCs or T cells enriched from blood (not recorded which). Receptors originate from a woman aged 45-65 years who had been exposed to COVID-19. The CDR3 runs from the conserved cysteine through the conserved F or W. The D gene is left open where the match is weak. A row's size may be missing; if present it is once, few, many or a size class.

CDR3	DNA	D	size	V	J	length
CASSLRAYEQYF	TGTGCCAGCAGTTTACGGGCCTACGAGCAGTACTTC	-	once	TRBV12-3/TRBV12-4	TRBJ2-7	12
CASNRRGTEGYTF	TGTGCCAGCAACCGAAGGGGGACGGAGGGCTACACCTTC	-	-	TRBV2	TRBJ1-2	13
CASSLPHRAVNSPLHF	TGTGCCAGCAGTTTGCCGCACAGGGCTGTAAATTCACCCCTCCACTTT	-	once	TRBV28	TRBJ1-6	16
CAVHRGQAYEQYF	TGTGCCGTCCACAGGGGGCAAGCCTACGAGCAGTACTTC	TRBD1	-	TRBV6-5	TRBJ2-7	13
CASSSRGRQPQHF	TGTGCCAGCAGCTCCAGGGGGCGTCAGCCCCAGCATTTT	TRBD1	-	TRBV7-2	TRBJ1-5	13
CASSVTSGGAGGTKNIQYF	TGTGCCAGCTCAGTGACTAGCGGGGGGGCCGGAGGTACCAAAAACATTCAGTACTTC	TRBD2	-	TRBV18	TRBJ2-4	19
CASSMALGPGSTEAFF	TGTGCCAGTAGTATGGCGCTCGGGCCGGGGAGCACTGAAGCTTTCTTT	-	-	TRBV19	TRBJ1-1	16
CASSESVVGLADAEQFF	TGCGCCAGCAGTGAGTCAGTGGTAGGACTAGCGGACGCTGAGCAGTTCTTC	TRBD2	once	TRBV10-1	TRBJ2-1	17
CAIRSQAHPYEQYF	TGTGCCATCAGGTCACAGGCGCACCCCTACGAGCAGTACTTC	-	-	TRBV10-3	TRBJ2-7	14
CASSSATGIKETQYF	TGTGCCAGCAGTTCCGCGACAGGGATTAAAGAGACCCAGTACTTC	TRBD1	-	TRBV28	TRBJ2-5	15
CASSPGQGIATNEKLFF	TGTGCCAGCAGCCCGGGACAGGGAATCGCAACTAATGAAAAACTGTTTTTT	TRBD1	-	TRBV7-9	TRBJ1-4	17
CASSEGTGGSYEQYF	TGCGCCAGCAGTGAGGGGACAGGGGGGTCCTACGAGCAGTACTTC	TRBD1	-	TRBV4-3	TRBJ2-7	15
CASSFTGGEGYTF	TGTGCCAGCAGCTTTACAGGGGGCGAAGGCTACACCTTC	TRBD1	-	TRBV7-8	TRBJ1-2	13
CASRGGQGGTVRNTEAFF	TGTGCCAGCAGAGGCGGACAGGGGGGGACGGTACGGAACACTGAAGCTTTCTTT	TRBD1	once	TRBV2	TRBJ1-1	18
CASSSRETQYF	TGTGCCAGCAGTTCCAGAGAGACCCAGTACTTC	-	-	TRBV25-1	TRBJ2-5	11
CASSQDQGARGYTF	TGCGCCAGCAGCCAAGACCAGGGGGCGAGGGGCTACACCTTC	TRBD1	-	TRBV4-3	TRBJ1-2	14
CASSEHTGNTEAFF	TGTGCCAGCAGCGAACACACAGGTAACACTGAAGCTTTCTTT	-	once	TRBV7-9	TRBJ1-1	14
CSATDRLLNTEAFF	TGCAGCGCCACGGACAGACTCCTGAACACTGAAGCTTTCTTT	-	-	TRBV29-1	TRBJ1-1	14
CASRRREGVSNQPQHF	TGTGCCAGCCGGCGGAGGGAAGGGGTAAGCAATCAGCCCCAGCATTTT	-	-	TRBV2	TRBJ1-5	16
CASSQGLAGGETQYF	TGTGCCAGCAGCCAGGGACTAGCGGGAGGAGAGACCCAGTACTTC	TRBD2	-	TRBV3-1/TRBV3-2	TRBJ2-5	15
CSVRDSGLPTYEQYF	TGCAGCGTTCGGGATAGCGGGCTCCCCACCTACGAGCAGTACTTC	TRBD2	-	TRBV29-1	TRBJ2-7	15
CATSRAGQSNQPQHF	TGTGCCACCAGCAGAGCCGGACAGAGCAATCAGCCCCAGCATTTT	-	-	TRBV15	TRBJ1-5	15
CASSGPGTGEYEQYF	TGTGCCAGCAGTGGTCCCGGGACAGGGGAATACGAGCAGTACTTC	TRBD1	once	TRBV2	TRBJ2-7	15
CAISEPGTPNQPQHF	TGTGCCATCAGTGAGCCGGGAACTCCCAATCAGCCCCAGCATTTT	-	-	TRBV10-3	TRBJ1-5	15
CASSQSKRRNQPQHF	TGCGCCAGCAGTCAATCGAAGAGGCGCAATCAGCCCCAGCATTTT	-	-	TRBV23-1	TRBJ1-5	15
CSVLPARSYGYTF	TGCAGCGTCTTGCCAGCGAGGTCCTATGGCTACACCTTC	-	-	TRBV29-1	TRBJ1-2	13
CASSEAGITEAFF	TGTGCCAGCAGTGAGGCAGGGATAACTGAAGCTTTCTTT	-	few	TRBV6-1	TRBJ1-1	13
CASSVGTLDKNIQYF	TGTGCCAGCAGCGTAGGGACACTGGACAAAAACATTCAGTACTTC	-	-	TRBV9	TRBJ2-4	15
CASSFSVGGQETQYF	TGTGCCAGCAGCTTCTCGGTAGGGGGTCAAGAGACCCAGTACTTC	-	-	TRBV5-4	TRBJ2-5	15
CASSLWLGQGRLGGYEQYF	TGTGCCAGCAGCTTATGGCTAGGGCAGGGCAGACTGGGAGGCTACGAGCAGTACTTC	-	-	TRBV5-6	TRBJ2-7	19
CASSFSAGGQLGTEAFF	TGCGCCAGCAGCTTTTCGGCAGGGGGCCAGTTAGGGACTGAAGCTTTCTTT	TRBD1	-	TRBV5-1	TRBJ1-1	17
CSVGSGLQVYGNTEAFF	TGCAGCGTTGGTTCCGGTCTGCAGGTTTATGGGAACACTGAAGCTTTCTTT	-	-	TRBV29-1	TRBJ1-1	17
CASSFTGTGVSGNTIYF	TGTGCCAGCAGCTTCACCGGGACAGGAGTCTCTGGAAACACCATATATTTT	TRBD1	-	TRBV5-5	TRBJ1-3	17
CASRPRGTTYEQYF	TGTGCCAGCAGACCTCGGGGGACGACCTACGAGCAGTACTTC	-	-	TRBV7-2	TRBJ2-7	14
CASSENQGAFF	TGTGCCAGCAGTGAAAACCAGGGAGCTTTCTTT	-	-	TRBV6-1	TRBJ1-1	11
CASSAGTGRNEQYF	TGTGCCAGCAGCGCCGGGACAGGGAGGAACGAGCAGTACTTC	TRBD1	-	TRBV3-1/TRBV3-2	TRBJ2-7	14
CASSPWGGAENTEAFF	TGTGCCAGCAGCCCCTGGGGGGGCGCAGAGAACACTGAAGCTTTCTTT	-	once	TRBV5-8	TRBJ1-1	16
CASSLTGLYGYTF	TGTGCCAGCAGCTTAACCGGGTTATATGGCTACACCTTC	-	-	TRBV7-9	TRBJ1-2	13
CASSFEAREETQYF	TGCGCCAGCAGCTTTGAGGCCAGGGAAGAGACCCAGTACTTC	-	-	TRBV5-1	TRBJ2-5	14
CASSARQGWGYTF	TGTGCCAGCAGCGCCCGACAGGGCTGGGGCTACACCTTC	TRBD1	-	TRBV9	TRBJ1-2	13
CASQRGYGYTF	TGTGCCAGCCAAAGGGGCTATGGCTACACCTTC	-	few	TRBV12-3/TRBV12-4	TRBJ1-2	11
CASSEALLGYYNEQFF	TGTGCCAGCAGTGAAGCGCTTCTGGGCTACTACAATGAGCAGTTCTTC	-	-	TRBV2	TRBJ2-1	16
CASSFETGVTEAFF	TGTGCCAGCAGCTTCGAAACGGGGGTCACTGAAGCTTTCTTT	-	once	TRBV21-1	TRBJ1-1	14
CASSQGGGPDEQYF	TGTGCCAGCAGCCAAGGCGGGGGACCGGACGAGCAGTACTTC	TRBD2	-	TRBV4-2	TRBJ2-7	14
CASSRGLAGGPSETQYF	TGCGCCAGCAGCCGGGGACTAGCGGGGGGGCCGTCGGAGACCCAGTACTTC	TRBD2	-	TRBV5-1	TRBJ2-5	17
CASSPYTDYTDTQYF	TGTGCCAGCTCACCTTACACAGACTACACAGATACGCAGTATTTT	-	-	TRBV18	TRBJ2-3	15
CASSSNLKPGFNSPLHF	TGTGCCAGCAGTTCCAACCTCAAACCAGGGTTCAATTCACCCCTCCACTTT	-	-	TRBV27	TRBJ1-6	17
CASSPTGATEAFF	TGTGCCAGCTCACCTACAGGGGCCACTGAAGCTTTCTTT	TRBD1	-	TRBV18	TRBJ1-1	13
CAISRTSSTDTQYF	TGTGCCATCAGCCGGACAAGTAGCACAGATACGCAGTATTTT	-	-	TRBV10-3	TRBJ2-3	14
CASSLGPGLADFSNTGELFF	TGCGCCAGCAGCTTGGGGCCGGGACTAGCGGACTTCTCAAACACCGGGGAGCTGTTTTTT	TRBD2	-	TRBV5-1	TRBJ2-2	20
CASSQEGHRTQPQHF	TGCGCCAGCAGCCAAGAGGGACACCGAACCCAGCCCCAGCATTTT	-	few	TRBV4-1	TRBJ1-5	15
CAISERGREKLFF	TGTGCCATCAGTGAAAGGGGCCGGGAAAAACTGTTTTTT	-	-	TRBV10-3	TRBJ1-4	13
CASSVEARANTIYF	TGTGCCAGCAGCGTAGAGGCCAGGGCGAACACCATATATTTT	-	-	TRBV9	TRBJ1-3	14
CATSRDPSGSYEQYF	TGTGCCACCAGCAGAGATCCATCGGGCTCCTACGAGCAGTACTTC	-	once	TRBV15	TRBJ2-7	15
CASCQSDMEAFF	TGTGCCAGCTGCCAGTCGGACATGGAAGCTTTCTTT	-	-	TRBV28	TRBJ1-1	12
CASSEYGDRGNEQFF	TGTGCCAGCAGTGAATACGGAGACAGGGGGAATGAGCAGTTCTTC	TRBD1	-	TRBV25-1	TRBJ2-1	15
CASSLQGDYGYTF	TGTGCCAGCAGCCTACAGGGGGACTATGGCTACACCTTC	TRBD1	-	TRBV14	TRBJ1-2	13
CASSVTGGYLGYTF	TGTGCCAGTAGTGTCACAGGGGGCTATTTGGGCTACACCTTC	TRBD1	-	TRBV19	TRBJ1-2	14
CASSNTPTGVYGYTF	TGTGCCAGCAGCAATACCCCGACAGGCGTCTATGGCTACACCTTC	-	-	TRBV6-5	TRBJ1-2	15
CASSGTGEYTEAFF	TGTGCCAGCAGCGGGACAGGGGAATACACTGAAGCTTTCTTT	TRBD1	-	TRBV5-6	TRBJ1-1	14